This record covers a single TCR beta chain. This clone's antigen is unknown. Qualities for individual bases were not recorded, and no much larger clone is one base off. Library generation was performed with the immunoSEQ multiplex PCR assay. A mixture of 60 forward primers for TCR Vbeta segments and 13 reverse primers for TCR Jbeta segments was used in the multiplex PCR. The CDR3 region of rearranged TCR beta genes was amplified from genomic DNA with a multiplex PCR assay. Amplified TCR beta libraries were sequenced as 87-base-pair reads on the Illumina HiSeq System. In the paper's pipeline: A later analysis counted approximately 74 million unique TCR beta chains across the 700 or so repertoires, and some 12 million of these chains were shared by at least two donors. Raw reads were error-corrected and collapsed into unique sequences by a nearest-neighbor algorithm in which closely related sequences were merged to remove PCR and sequencing errors. Alignment of CDR3 sequences to IMGT reference sequences was used to assign V, D and J gene segments. For a sequence to be retained, a match of at least six nucleotides to both a V gene segment and a J gene segment was required. Rearrangements were classified as productive when the CDR3 lacked stop codons and remained in frame with V and J, and all other rearrangements were classified as non-productive. CDR3 was defined by IMGT convention, running from the second conserved V-encoded cysteine to the conserved J-encoded phenylalanine. The earlier analysis of about 570 of the donors excluded any sequence lacking an unambiguous match to a single V gene segment. In an earlier analysis of a few hundred of the donors, V segments were called functional above 56.7% productive rearrangements and were called segregating when the between-donor standard deviation exceeded 5%. A statistical classification framework was built for diagnosing cytomegalovirus status from the catalog of TCR beta chain sequences. In a later analysis, V and J genes were assigned by comparing TCR nucleotide sequences against IMGT/GENE-DB human TR gene sequences. Using the TCRdist pipeline, a later analysis assigned CDR3 sequences along with most-parsimonious VDJ recombination scenarios. In a later analysis, each TCR beta chain was defined by its CDR3 amino acid sequence together with its V-gene family, and reads lacking a unique V-gene family were excluded. In a later analysis, 550 to 650 highly shared, low-generation-probability nucleotide sequences were removed to address suspected cross-contamination and a sequencing artifact. In a later analysis, a clonal expansion index for each public chain was calculated from normalized within-repertoire ranks of inferred template counts. In a later analysis, generation probabilities were computed with a VDJ recombination model fitted to out-of-frame rearrangements, and the resulting probabilities were checked against IGoR. A later analysis scored TCR-TCR, TCR-HLA and TCR-CMV co-occurrence with hypergeometric tests, applying a repertoire-size bias correction to TCR pairs. A later analysis estimated false discovery rates by permuting HLA or CMV assignments 20 times. In a later analysis, co-occurring TCRs were grouped with DBSCAN, and TCRdist sequence similarity was added when clustering was performed within HLA-allele-positive subsets. For co-occurrence clustering, repertoires with fewer than 30,000 or more than 120,000 public chains were excluded, along with 5 or 6 repertoires with anomalous nucleotide sharing. What TCRdb holds here is the immuneACCESS table cut down to in-frame rearrangements. Part of the clones is not present; checked against another copy, under half of the missing clones reflect an unresolved V gene, and the others are unexplained. The V and J calls and clone size were taken over from that table, and D and trimming were inferred from the DNA. The sample includes 120,000 or so clones, with around 80% observed a single time. Together, the top ten hold about 8.3% of the sample.

This record belongs to a study of cytomegalovirus exposure and HLA in healthy donors (dated by TCRdb to about 2017). Regarding the research as a whole: An earlier analysis of a few hundred of the donors reported roughly 300 Gb of sequence data and 117 million unique TCR beta sequences obtained from roughly 170 million T cells. An early release that covered roughly 600 HLA-typed donors contained approximately 300 gigabases of sequencing data and 65 million to 100 million unique TCR sequences. Of the 300 to 450 genotyped donors, about 80% fell in the genetic ancestry cluster associated with self-reported Caucasian donors. The study aimed to test whether signatures of past pathogen exposure could be identified by cataloging public T cell receptors. The study used immunosequencing to profile the T cell repertoires of around 600 subjects and linked those repertoires to cytomegalovirus serostatus. In addition to the first cohort of around 670 subjects, a separate validation cohort of 100 to 150 different subjects was used. To predict cytomegalovirus infection status, the study brought together high-throughput TCR immunosequencing, statistical association of individual TCRs with disease status, and machine learning. A later analysis re-examined previously published TCR beta repertoires from roughly 720 donors and added high-resolution HLA genotyping to investigate patterns of TCR occurrence. In the later analysis, no new phenotypic data were used to find candidate immune exposures; instead, reliance was placed on TCR beta sequences and their occurrence across donors. In an earlier analysis of a few hundred of the donors, high-throughput TCR beta sequencing was used to judge whether each TCR beta V gene segment behaved as functional or pseudogenic. Donor age, sex, ethnicity and CMV serostatus were compiled together with the repertoire data. In a later genetic analysis, genome-wide SNP genotypes for 398 of the 666 donors were used, and that subset was treated as a discovery cohort. All discovery cohort repertoires had been generated using a single sequencing platform. HLA typing covered class I and class II loci at four-digit resolution. Typing coverage varied by locus: roughly 629-640 donors for A, B, C, DRB1 and DQB1; around 560 for DQA1; more than 600 for DPA1; roughly 450 for DPB1. About five DR-DQ haplotypes were handled as single units for association and clustering, since linkage in the cohort was strong. On average, about 240,000 unique TCR beta nucleotide sequences were sequenced per donor among fewer than 500 genotyped donors of the cohort, with roughly 18% of those sequences being non-productive.

The paper's findings and limits, for the study overall: For the cohort, immune exposure information was limited to CMV serostatus. HLA typing was unavailable for some donors at each locus, so association tests used only the typed subset. An association between a missense DCLRE1C variant and V-gene and J-gene trimming of TCR beta chains was found in a later genetic analysis and replicated in an independent cohort. Because counts were too low, more than 15 rarely observed V segments, including chromosome 9 orphons, were excluded from the earlier analysis of roughly 580 of the donors. Linkage disequilibrium might explain the correlated functional status among segregating V segments, but an unknown experimental factor could not be ruled out. Most CMV-associated TCR beta chains appeared to be HLA-restricted in a later analysis, and the HLA associations seemed to be driven largely by CMV exposure. In a later analysis, HLA-associated TCR beta chains were found to be more clonally expanded and to have lower generation probabilities than equally common non-associated chains. In a later analysis, the rate of TCR association differed among HLA loci, with DRB1 alleles having the most associated TCRs and HLA-C alleles having the fewest. An earlier analysis of 587 of the donors showed that most TCR beta V segments appeared in productive rearrangements either about 90% or about 30% of the time, which broadly matched IMGT annotations. According to a later genetic analysis, donors in an Asian-associated ancestry cluster had fewer N-insertions in productive TCRs than the approximately 630-donor mean. Three of the identified cytomegalovirus-associated TCR beta chains were confirmed in vitro to be specific for cytomegalovirus antigens. A later analysis reported that several top co-occurrence clusters appeared linked to parvovirus B19, influenza, CMV and Epstein-Barr virus. It was suggested by the authors that the approach could potentially be generalized to other disease states and immunological phenotypes. Most TCR sequences were seen in very few donors, while some public TCRs were found in many individuals. The cohort was sequenced for TCR beta chains only, and without alpha or paired-chain data the features that could be detected were limited. A further reported finding was that TCR beta sequences accurately predicted the HLA-A and HLA-B alleles for most subjects in the first cohort. At a false discovery rate of 0.05, a later analysis linked fewer than 20,000 TCR beta sequences to specific HLA alleles. Sequencing depth was assumed to be roughly uniform across donors in the presence/absence analyses, though that assumption may not hold. Assigning TCR associations to individual alleles was difficult when HLA alleles, especially DR and DQ, strongly co-occurred. A cluster of highly shared sequence variants was judged likely to represent a technical artifact of the sequencing pipeline. Cytomegalovirus status was reported to be diagnosed by the classifier with high specificity and sensitivity in both the original and validation cohorts. The study gave a list of some 150 TCR beta chains associated with cytomegalovirus.

The cohort consisted of 650 to 700 healthy bone marrow donors. At the time of sampling, all cohort members were nominally healthy, though unrecorded immune exposures were likely present. The donor tested CMV seropositive and was one of the 289 seropositive cohort members. Each donor provided a peripheral blood sample, and peripheral blood mononuclear cells were used for TCR beta sequencing. The Qiagen DNeasy Blood Extraction Kit was used to extract genomic DNA from the blood cell samples. The sequence derives from a woman in her 50s in good health and CMV-seropositive. Sequences were obtained from PBMCs.

The DNA is as follows: TGTGCCAGCAGTTACGGACAGGGGAGGGTGGACACTGAAGCTTTCTTT. Translated, this is CASSYGQGRVDTEAFF. Recombination linked TRBV6-5 to TRBJ1-1; 9 central bases correspond to TRBD1. As encoded in the germline V gene, CDR1 is MNHEY while CDR2 is SVGAGI. Compared with germline, V lacks 2 bases and J lacks 3 bases; bases without a gene match: 7. From the cysteine through the phenylalanine, the CDR3 covers 16 amino acids. The sequence is cut down to CDR3 DNA, 48 bases in frame from base 1.